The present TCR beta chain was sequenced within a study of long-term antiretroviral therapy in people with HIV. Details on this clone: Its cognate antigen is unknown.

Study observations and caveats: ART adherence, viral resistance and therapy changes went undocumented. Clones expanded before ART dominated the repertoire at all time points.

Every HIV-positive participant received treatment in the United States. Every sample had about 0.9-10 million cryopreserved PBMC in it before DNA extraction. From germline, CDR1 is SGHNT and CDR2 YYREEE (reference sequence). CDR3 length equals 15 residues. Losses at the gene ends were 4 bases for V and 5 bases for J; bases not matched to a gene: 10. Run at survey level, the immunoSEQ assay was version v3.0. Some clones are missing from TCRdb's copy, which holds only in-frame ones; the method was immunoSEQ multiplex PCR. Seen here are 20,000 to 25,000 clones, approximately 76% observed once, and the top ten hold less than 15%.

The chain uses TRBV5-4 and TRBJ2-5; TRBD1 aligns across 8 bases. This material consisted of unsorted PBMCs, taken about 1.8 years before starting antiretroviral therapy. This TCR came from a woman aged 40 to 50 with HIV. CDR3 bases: TGTGCCAGCAGCGGAGGGACAGGTTCACGGGAGACCCAGTACTTC. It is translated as CASSGGTGSRETQYF.